This is a list of T cell receptor beta chains from one sample in a study of OX40 agonist ivuxolimab in advanced cancers. Assay: immunoSEQ multiplex PCR; the TCRdb copy retains only in-frame clones and omits some. This sample has 80,000 to 95,000 clones; about 90% occur once, and the top ten carry around 0.54%. The sequences come from CD4+ or CD8+ T cells sorted from blood, collected in a trial of the OX40 agonist ivuxolimab. The source is an adult with an advanced solid tumor such as melanoma, head and neck, liver or kidney cancer. Each CDR3 is given with its conserved first and last residue. The D gene is left open where the match is weak. Part of the rows lack a size; the others show once, few, many or a class for expanded clones.

clone size	V gene	D gene	J gene	CDR3 DNA	CDR3 protein
.	TRBV2	.	TRBJ2-3	TGTGCCAGCAAGGGAAACGGAGGAGGCACAGATACGCAGTATTTT	CASKGNGGGTDTQYF
once	TRBV10-3	.	TRBJ1-5	TGTGCCACCAGGACAGACAATAGCAATCAGCCCCAGCATTTT	CATRTDNSNQPQHF
once	TRBV6-5	TRBD1	TRBJ2-7	TGTGCCAGCACCCCTTCGGGACAGGGTACCTACGAGCAGTACTTC	CASTPSGQGTYEQYF
few	TRBV6-1	.	TRBJ1-1	TGTGCCAGCACCCCTATGGACACTGAAGCTTTCTTT	CASTPMDTEAFF
.	TRBV13	.	TRBJ2-2	TGTGCCAGCAGGGTGGGGGCAGGCACCGGGGAGCTGTTTTTT	CASRVGAGTGELFF
few	TRBV6-5	.	TRBJ1-2	TGTGCCAGCAGTTCAAGGACTCTAAATGGCTACACCTTC	CASSSRTLNGYTF
.	TRBV29-1	.	TRBJ2-3	TGCAGCGTTGAATACCCCAGCGATACGCAGTATTTT	CSVEYPSDTQYF
.	TRBV6-5	.	TRBJ1-2	TGTGCCAGCAGTTACTCCCGGAGCGACTATGGCTACACCTTC	CASSYSRSDYGYTF
.	TRBV7-9	TRBD2	TRBJ2-5	TGTGCCAGCACCCCCCGGGCGGGAGGGGAAGAGACCCAGTACTTC	CASTPRAGGEETQYF
.	TRBV2	.	TRBJ1-2	TGTGCCAGCAGTGAAGATCAGGGACCCTATGGCTACACCTTC	CASSEDQGPYGYTF
.	TRBV4-3	TRBD1	TRBJ2-7	TGCGCCAGCAGCCACGGACAGGCCTACGAGCAGTACTTC	CASSHGQAYEQYF
.	TRBV2	.	TRBJ2-2	TGTGCCAGCGCGAACGGCGCCGGGGAGCTGTTTTTT	CASANGAGELFF
.	TRBV5-6	TRBD1	TRBJ1-5	TGTGCCAGCAGCGGTACAGGGGTCAATCAGCCCCAGCATTTT	CASSGTGVNQPQHF
.	TRBV5-4	TRBD1	TRBJ1-2	TGTGCCAGCAGCGTGAGACAGGGAGCTAACTATGGCTACACCTTC	CASSVRQGANYGYTF
.	TRBV5-8	.	TRBJ2-7	TGTGCCAGCAGCTTGTTGAGGTACGAGCAGTACTTC	CASSLLRYEQYF
.	TRBV11-2	.	TRBJ2-3	TGTGCCAGCAGCTTTGCAGATACGCAGTATTTT	CASSFADTQYF
.	TRBV2	.	TRBJ2-7	TGTGCCAGCGGAAAGTCAGGGACAATCCACGAGCAGTACTTC	CASGKSGTIHEQYF
.	TRBV5-1	.	TRBJ2-5	TGCGCCAGCAGTATCCAAGAGACCCAGTACTTC	CASSIQETQYF
.	TRBV19	.	TRBJ2-4	TGTGCCAGTAGAGGGGGGGCTTCAGCCAAAAACATTCAGTACTTC	CASRGGASAKNIQYF
.	TRBV19	.	TRBJ1-1	TGTGCCAGTACCTCCAGGCAGGGGATGAACACTGAAGCTTTCTTT	CASTSRQGMNTEAFF
.	TRBV19	.	TRBJ2-7	TGTGCCAGTAGTATAGATTCGGGGATCTACGAGCAGTACTTC	CASSIDSGIYEQYF
.	TRBV5-1	TRBD2	TRBJ2-3	TGCGCCAGCAGCTTGGATGGCGGGAGTTGGGATACGCAGTATTTT	CASSLDGGSWDTQYF
once	TRBV30	.	TRBJ2-2	TGTGCCTGGAGTGGGAGGGACGAGCTGTTTTTT	CAWSGRDELFF
.	TRBV5-1	TRBD1	TRBJ1-5	TGCGCCAGCAGCCGGGACAGCCTCAATCAGCCCCAGCATTTT	CASSRDSLNQPQHF
.	TRBV30	TRBD2	TRBJ2-1	TGTGCCAGCCGGGGACTAGCGGGGTTGAATGAGCAGTTCTTC	CASRGLAGLNEQFF
.	TRBV18	TRBD2	TRBJ2-1	TGTGCCAGCTCTCCCGGGACTAGCGGGGGGGAATATCACAATGAGCAGTTCTTC	CASSPGTSGGEYHNEQFF
.	TRBV19	.	TRBJ1-1	TGTGCCAGTAGTACGTACAGCTTACCGGTCACTGAAGCTTTCTTT	CASSTYSLPVTEAFF
.	TRBV13	TRBD2	TRBJ2-7	TGTGCCAGCAGACTAGCGGGGGTAGTCGAGCAGTACTTC	CASRLAGVVEQYF
.	TRBV7-2	.	TRBJ2-1	TGTGCCAGCAGCTTATTCCGAGGGCCTCGCCACAATGAGCAGTTCTTC	CASSLFRGPRHNEQFF
once	TRBV6-5	TRBD1	TRBJ2-5	TGTGCCAGCAGTATCGGACAGGGCTTGGAGACCCAGTACTTC	CASSIGQGLETQYF
.	TRBV30	.	TRBJ2-5	TGTGCCTGGAGTCCGCCGGTGGTGGAGACCCAGTACTTC	CAWSPPVVETQYF
.	TRBV2	TRBD1	TRBJ2-4	TGTGCCAGCAGTGAAGGGACAGGGTGGGACATTCAGTACTTC	CASSEGTGWDIQYF
.	TRBV5-6	.	TRBJ2-5	TGTGCCAGCAGCTTGGTGAACAGGGAAGAGACCCAGTACTTC	CASSLVNREETQYF
.	TRBV30	.	TRBJ1-3	TGTGCCTGGAGTGTACTGGGGAACACCATATATTTT	CAWSVLGNTIYF
once	TRBV27	.	TRBJ1-2	TGTGCCAGCAGTTCTAACCCGAGGGCTAGCTACTATGGCTACACCTTC	CASSSNPRASYYGYTF
.	TRBV18	.	TRBJ2-1	TGTGCCAGCTCACCAGCTAGCGTGTCAATGGGTGAGCAGTTCTTC	CASSPASVSMGEQFF
.	TRBV7-3	TRBD2	TRBJ2-1	TGTGCCAGCAGCTTACGACTAGCTGCCTACAATGAGCAGTTCTTC	CASSLRLAAYNEQFF
.	TRBV6-5	TRBD1	TRBJ1-1	TGTGCCAGCAGATACGACAGACAGGGGGCTTCTGAAGCTTTCTTT	CASRYDRQGASEAFF
.	TRBV7-3	.	TRBJ2-7	TGTGCCAGCAGCCGCGACAGTTTCTCCTACGAGCAGTACTTC	CASSRDSFSYEQYF
.	TRBV11-3	.	TRBJ2-2	TGTGCCAGCAAAGCAAGCGTCGGGGACACCGGGGAGCTGTTTTTT	CASKASVGDTGELFF
.	TRBV9	.	TRBJ2-1	TGTGCCAGCAGCGTAGAGGGAACAGTCAATGAGCAGTTCTTC	CASSVEGTVNEQFF
.	TRBV6-1	TRBD1	TRBJ1-5	TGTGCCAGCAGGCGACAGGGGGAAGGCAATCAGCCCCAGCATTTT	CASRRQGEGNQPQHF
.	TRBV19	.	TRBJ1-1	TGTGCCAGTAGTATTCTTGGGGAGGTAATGACTGAAGCTTTCTTT	CASSILGEVMTEAFF
.	TRBV9	TRBD1	TRBJ2-1	TGTGCCAGCAGCGTAGACGGACAGGGTGGCTACAATGAGCAGTTCTTC	CASSVDGQGGYNEQFF
.	TRBV5-6	.	TRBJ1-4	TGTGCCAGCAGCAGGCAGATAACAACTAATGAAAAACTGTTTTTT	CASSRQITTNEKLFF
.	TRBV6-5	.	TRBJ1-5	TGTGCCAGCAGTTACGGCGGGGAGGGCAATCAGCCCCAGCATTTT	CASSYGGEGNQPQHF
.	TRBV6-4	TRBD2	TRBJ2-1	TGTGCCAGCAGTCCCCGTCTATCCGCGGGAGGCATGAATGAGCAGTTCTTC	CASSPRLSAGGMNEQFF
few	TRBV6-1	.	TRBJ1-6	TGTGCCAGCAGTGAAGGTAGTCAAGCCTCAATCCCCCTCCACTTT	CASSEGSQASIPLHF
.	TRBV6-1	.	TRBJ1-1	TGTGCCAGCAGGCCAACAGTGAACACTGAAGCTTTCTTT	CASRPTVNTEAFF
once	TRBV30	.	TRBJ2-2	TGTGCCTGGAGTGTGAGTACCGGGGAGCTGTTTTTT	CAWSVSTGELFF
.	TRBV11-3	.	TRBJ2-1	TGTGCCAGCAGCTCCGGGACCTCTCCCGACAATGAGCAGTTCTTC	CASSSGTSPDNEQFF
.	TRBV6-1	TRBD1	TRBJ1-5	TGTGCCAGCAGGGGACAGGGGTATTGGCAGCCCCAGCATTTT	CASRGQGYWQPQHF
.	TRBV25-1	.	TRBJ1-2	TGTGCCACCATCATACCCGGGGGGGGCTACACCTTC	CATIIPGGGYTF
.	TRBV29-1	.	TRBJ2-7	TGCAGCGTTACCTGGTCAGACTACGAGCAGTACTTC	CSVTWSDYEQYF
.	TRBV5-1	.	TRBJ2-7	TGCGCCAGCAGCTTGGGGCCCGGACGCGTGACCTCCTACGAGCAGTACTTC	CASSLGPGRVTSYEQYF
.	TRBV19	.	TRBJ1-1	TGTGCCAGTAGTATCTTTCCGGGAGGCACTGAAGCTTTCTTT	CASSIFPGGTEAFF
.	TRBV19	.	TRBJ1-5	TGTGCCAGTAGTATAGGGGGTGCGGGCAATCAGCCCCAGCATTTT	CASSIGGAGNQPQHF